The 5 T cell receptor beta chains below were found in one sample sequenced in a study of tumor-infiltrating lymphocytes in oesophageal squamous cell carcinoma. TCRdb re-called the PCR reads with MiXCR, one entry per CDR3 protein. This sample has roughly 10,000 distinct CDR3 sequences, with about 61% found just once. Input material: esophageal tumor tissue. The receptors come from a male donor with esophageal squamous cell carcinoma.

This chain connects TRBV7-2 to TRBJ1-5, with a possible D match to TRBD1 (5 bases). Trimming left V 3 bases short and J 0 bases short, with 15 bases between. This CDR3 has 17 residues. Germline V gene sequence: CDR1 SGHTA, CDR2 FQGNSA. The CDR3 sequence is CASSLGPGYYSNQPQHF. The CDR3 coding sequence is TGTGCCAGCAGCTTGGGACCAGGTTATTATAGCAATCAGCCCCAGCATTTT.

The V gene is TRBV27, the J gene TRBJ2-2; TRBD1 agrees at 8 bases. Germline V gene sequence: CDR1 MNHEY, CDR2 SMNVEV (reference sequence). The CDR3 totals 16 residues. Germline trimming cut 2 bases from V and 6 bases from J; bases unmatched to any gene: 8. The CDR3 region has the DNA TGTGCCAGCAGTTTACATACAGGGGGTTTTTCCGGGGAGCTGTTTTTT. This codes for CASSLHTGGFSGELFF.

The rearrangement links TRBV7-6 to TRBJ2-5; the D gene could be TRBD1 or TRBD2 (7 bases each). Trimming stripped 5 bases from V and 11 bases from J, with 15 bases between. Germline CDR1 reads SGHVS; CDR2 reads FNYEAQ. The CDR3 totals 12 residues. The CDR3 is CASSQGGDEQYF. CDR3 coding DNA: TGTGCCAGCAGCCAGGGGGGGGATGAGCAGTACTTC.

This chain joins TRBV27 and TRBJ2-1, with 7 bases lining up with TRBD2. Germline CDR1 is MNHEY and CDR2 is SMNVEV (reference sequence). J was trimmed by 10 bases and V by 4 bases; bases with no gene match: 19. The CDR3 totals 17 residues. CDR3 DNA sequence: TGTGCCAGCAGTTGGGAGGTCAGGACTAGAGTTTCCGGCGAGCAGTTCTTC. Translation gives CASSWEVRTRVSGEQFF.

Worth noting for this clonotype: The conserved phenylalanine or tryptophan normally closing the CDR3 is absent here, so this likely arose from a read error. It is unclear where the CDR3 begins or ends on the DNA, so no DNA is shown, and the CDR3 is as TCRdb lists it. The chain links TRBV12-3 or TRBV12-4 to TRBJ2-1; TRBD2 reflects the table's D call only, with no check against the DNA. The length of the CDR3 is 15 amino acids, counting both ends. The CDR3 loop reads CASRLQGDSPLHFGN.